These 18 T cell receptor beta chains came from one sample sequenced in a study of PD-1 blockade in classical Hodgkin lymphoma. Brentuximab vedotin exposure varied, and every patient relapsed after autologous stem cell transplantation. After thawing, PBMCs were subjected to magnetic negative selection to isolate CD8+ T cells. Sequenced by immunoSEQ multiplex PCR; TCRdb stores in-frame clones only, minus some. Among 5,500 to 7,500 clones listed, around 50% were seen once. The sample in question was CD8+ T cells from blood, obtained at baseline. The receptors were sampled from a human donor with classical Hodgkin lymphoma.

V usage is TRBV4-2 and J usage is TRBJ1-1, with D perhaps matching TRBD1 (5 bases). The germline V gene encodes CDR1 LGHNA and CDR2 YNFKEQ. The CDR3 has 15 amino acids. Trimming pared 1 base from V and 5 bases from J, leaving 14 bases between. The CDR3 sequence is CASSQGVGVRTEAFF. The DNA of the CDR3 is TGTGCCAGCAGCCAAGGGGTGGGGGTACGTACTGAAGCTTTCTTT.

The chain combines TRBV15 with TRBJ2-1, with 8 bases identical to TRBD2. This CDR3 is built from 17 residues. The V and J ends lost 3 bases and 7 bases, in that order; junction bases with no gene match: 14. Germline V CDR1 and CDR2: LNHNV, YYDKDF (reference sequence). The CDR3 loop is CATSRRGARVSFNEQFF. CDR3 DNA sequence: TGTGCCACCAGCAGGCGGGGGGCCCGAGTTAGTTTTAATGAGCAGTTCTTC.

In its sample, this clone was seen a few times. The V call is TRBV27, the J call TRBJ2-7; D tentatively reads TRBD1 or TRBD2 (5 bases each). V was clipped by 8 bases and J by 1 base, with 21 bases between them. The CDR3 length is 16 residues. Germline lookup yields CDR1 MNHEY and CDR2 SMNVEV (reference sequence). CDR3 residues: CASAPDMGEGSYEQYF. For the CDR3, the DNA is TGTGCCAGCGCCCCGGATATGGGGGAAGGTTCCTACGAGCAGTACTTC.

The chain joins TRBV7-2 to TRBJ2-2; D is possibly TRBD1 (6 bases). This CDR3 spans 13 amino acids. With 2 bases removed from V and 5 bases from J, the gap between germline ends came to 6 bases. From germline, CDR1 is SGHTA and CDR2 FQGNSA. The CDR3 sequence is CASSLQGTGELFF. In DNA, the CDR3 is TGTGCCAGCAGCTTACAGGGGACCGGGGAGCTGTTTTTT.

This chain links TRBV19 with TRBJ2-1; perhaps TRBD2 as D (5 bases). The CDR3 has 16 residues. V was trimmed by 2 bases and J by 3 bases, leaving 14 bases between them. Looked up from germline, CDR1 is LNHDA and CDR2 is SQIVND (reference sequence). The CDR3 bases are TGTGCCAGTAGTATAAGAATAGGCGGGTTCTACAATGAGCAGTTCTTC. Translating gives CASSIRIGGFYNEQFF.

V usage is TRBV28 and J usage is TRBJ2-3; 8 positions match TRBD2. The CDR3 runs to 18 residues. V shed 7 bases and J 6 bases; nucleotides not matched to a gene: 21. Germline loops: CDR1 MDHEN, CDR2 SYDVKM. The CDR3 protein is CASTPRGGEREWRDTQYF. The CDR3 bases are TGTGCCAGCACCCCAAGGGGGGGGGAGCGGGAGTGGAGGGATACGCAGTATTTT.

The V call is TRBV7-9, the J call TRBJ1-5, with TRBD1 as a possible D gene (5 bases). The germline V gene has CDR1 SEHNR and CDR2 FQNEAQ (reference sequence). CDR3 length equals 13 residues. Trimming cost V 8 bases and J 3 bases, with 11 bases left between them. The CDR3 here is CASGRGNNQPQHF. The CDR3 region has the DNA TGTGCCAGCGGGAGGGGCAACAATCAGCCCCAGCATTTT.

This clone was counted a single time. The V call is TRBV27, the J call TRBJ2-5; 9 bases match TRBD1. The J call may be mistaken, given a closer DNA end match to TRBJ2-7. CDR1 is MNHEY and CDR2 is SMNVEV in the germline V gene (reference sequence). There are 14 residues in the CDR3. In nucleotides, the CDR3 is TGTGCCAGCAGTTGGGTGGACAGGGGCGACGAGCAGTACTTC. This codes for CASSWVDRGDEQYF.

The J gene is TRBJ1-6, the V gene TRBV30, with TRBD1 matching 10 bases. V lost 5 bases and J lost 9; bases outside the gene matches: 7. Germline lookup yields CDR1 GTSNPN and CDR2 SVGIG (reference sequence). The CDR3 has 14 amino acids. CDR3 in amino acids: CAWGTGVLGSPLHF. In DNA form, the CDR3 reads TGTGCCTGGGGGACAGGGGTTTTAGGTTCACCCCTCCACTTT. Complete variable domain (other parts from reference TRBV30 and TRBJ1-6): SQTIHQWPATLVQPVGSPLSLECTVEGTSNPNLYWYRQAAGRGLQLLFYSVGIGQISSEVPQNLSASRPQDRQFILSSKKLLLSDSGFYLCAWGTGVLGSPLHFGNGTRLTVT.

Only a few counts were recorded for this clone. The chain combines TRBV19 with TRBJ2-7, with 9 nucleotides matching TRBD1. Germline CDR1 and CDR2: LNHDA and SQIVND (reference sequence). V shed 8 bases and J 2 bases; nucleotides not matched to a gene: 7. The CDR3 contains 14 residues. CDR3 nucleotides: TGTGCCAGTGCTCCGGGACAGGGAGCCTACGAGCAGTACTTC. Its translation: CASAPGQGAYEQYF.

The gene calls are TRBV4-2 and TRBJ2-3; maybe TRBD1 (5 bases). Trimming shortened V by 0 bases and J by 5 bases, and 12 bases separated the two germline ends. CDR3 length equals 15 residues. Germline lookup yields CDR1 LGHNA and CDR2 YNFKEQ. CDR3 residues: CASSQDWAGIDTQYF. The DNA for the CDR3 is TGTGCCAGCAGCCAAGATTGGGCAGGGATAGATACGCAGTATTTT.

V is TRBV7-2 and J is TRBJ1-1; D is possibly TRBD1 (5 bases). CDR1 is SGHTA, CDR2 FQGNSA, per germline. V dropped 3 bases and J dropped 2 bases, with 7 bases sitting between them. The CDR3 is made up of 13 amino acids. CDR3 protein: CASSLTENTEAFF. DNA of the CDR3: TGTGCCAGCAGCTTGACAGAAAACACTGAAGCTTTCTTT.

The chain couples TRBV5-1 to TRBJ2-3; the match to TRBD1 covers 7 bases. Germline CDR1 reads SGHRS; CDR2 reads YFSETQ. Trimming cost V 4 bases and J 6 bases; bases outside gene matches: 8. The CDR3 extends over 14 amino acids. The CDR3 sequence: CASSARQGTDTQYF. DNA for the CDR3: TGCGCCAGCAGCGCCCGACAGGGAACGGATACGCAGTATTTT.

There are a few counts of this clone. The chain recombines TRBV5-6 with TRBJ1-5; possible D gene TRBD1, 6 bases. Trimming removed 2 bases from V and 15 bases from J, with 21 bases in between. Germline V gives CDR1 SGHDT, CDR2 YYEEEE. CDR3 length equals 14 residues. The CDR3 reads CASSFGMGGALLHF. In nucleotides, the CDR3 is TGTGCCAGCAGCTTCGGGATGGGGGGGGCCCTCCTGCATTTT.

This chain links TRBV6-6 with TRBJ2-4, with D perhaps TRBD1 (7 bases). This CDR3 is 15 amino acids long. Per the germline V gene, CDR1 is MNHNY and CDR2 is SVGAGI (reference sequence). Between the trimmed V and J ends, which lost 7 bases and 1 base, there was a span of 14 bases. Written as DNA, the CDR3 is TGTGCCAGCAACCCACAGGGGAGGGCCAAAAACATTCAGTACTTC. It codes for CASNPQGRAKNIQYF.

This clone occurred a few times. The rearrangement links TRBV27 to TRBJ2-7, with unresolved D. V lost 10 bases, J lost 3 bases, and 7 bases lay in between. Germline V gene data show CDR1 as MNHEY and CDR2 as SMNVEV (reference sequence). This CDR3 has 10 residues. The CDR3, as DNA: TGTGCCACCCACCGCTACGAGCAGTACTTC. It translates to CATHRYEQYF.

The V gene is TRBV10-3, the J gene TRBJ2-1; 9 nucleotides line up with TRBD1. CDR1 is ENHRY, CDR2 SYGVKD, per germline. The CDR3 length is 14 residues. Trimming removed 2 bases from V and 8 bases from J; junction bases left unmatched: 4. Here the CDR3 reads CAISERGTGYEQFF. The CDR3 DNA is TGTGCCATCAGTGAGAGGGGGACAGGGTATGAGCAGTTCTTC.

Details on this clone: A much more abundant neighbour one base away suggests this may be a read error. Other DNA sequences in the same sample also yield this CDR3. The rearrangement joins TRBV28 to TRBJ1-1; 8 positions match TRBD1. The ends lost 6 bases at V and 1 base at J; junction bases unmatched: 4. From germline, CDR1 is MDHEN and CDR2 SYDVKM. There are 14 residues in the CDR3. The CDR3, as DNA: TGTGCCAGCAGGCCTGGACAGGGGAACACTGAAGCTTTCTTT. This translates into CASRPGQGNTEAFF.